The clone carrying this T cell receptor beta chain appeared a few times. Its antigen is not known. The record originates from a study of T cell responses to AZD1222 COVID-19 vaccine. Here immunoSEQ multiplex PCR was the method, and the copy in TCRdb shows in-frame clones only, minus some. The table lists 60,000 to 75,000 clones, about four fifths of them singletons. Study-wide findings and caveats: Spike regions recognized by vaccine-associated CD4 TCRs spanned the protein, led by 160-218 and 743-854. Donors were chiefly white British, with a greater number of females, and clonal diversity was perhaps underestimated. Spike-specific TCR breadth and depth went up after people got two AZD1222 doses.

The CDR3 consists of 16 residues. The V gene end was trimmed by 4 bases and the J gene end by 7 bases; junction bases not matched to a gene: 13. In germline, CDR1 is SGHTA, CDR2 FQGNSA. Investigators merged groups given second doses at roughly 4 or roughly 12 weeks. The rearrangement links TRBV7-2 to TRBJ1-2; TRBD1 aligns across 9 bases. The TCR comes from an adult who received the AZD1222 COVID-19 vaccine. The starting material was peripheral blood, obtained 28 days after the second AZD1222 dose. CDR3 sequence reads: CASSSPGTGREGGYTF. The CDR3 DNA reads as TGTGCCAGCAGCTCGCCCGGGACAGGGCGAGAGGGTGGCTACACCTTC.